These 26 T cell receptor beta chains originate from one sample sequenced in a study of cytomegalovirus exposure and HLA in healthy donors (dated by TCRdb to 2015 to 2018). Receptor amplification or capture employed the immunoSEQ multiplex PCR assay. The multiplex PCR relied on a mix of 60 forward primers for TCR Vbeta segments and 13 reverse primers for TCR Jbeta segments. TCRdb provides this immuneACCESS table in a form limited to in-frame rearrangements. Some clones are lacking; in checked studies, under half of them reflect an unresolved V gene, and why the rest are absent is not known. The sample data list about 220,000 clones, and over 60% of these were observed just once. In total, the top ten clones hold 0.55% to 0.75% of the sample. The sequencing sample was made of PBMCs. Receptor source: a man younger than 30 in good health and CMV-seronegative.

The chain joins TRBV11-2 to TRBJ1-2; tentative D call: TRBD1 (5 bases). The V and J ends lost 5 bases and 6 bases respectively, with 16 bases between them. This CDR3 comprises 14 residues. Germline-derived CDR1 and CDR2 are SGHAT and FQNNGV. The CDR3 is CASSRSRGEDGYTF. As DNA, the CDR3 is TGTGCCAGCAGCCGTTCAAGGGGTGAAGATGGCTACACCTTC.

This chain joins TRBV11-3 and TRBJ2-1; possibly TRBD2 for D (5 bases). Looked up from germline, CDR1 is SGHNT and CDR2 is YENEEA. The ends were cut back, 5 bases at V and 9 bases at J, with 11 bases in the middle. The CDR3 runs to 12 residues. CDR3 DNA sequence: TGTGCCAGCAGCCTAATACGGGGTGAGCAGTTCTTC. Residues: CASSLIRGEQFF. Together with reference TRBV11-3 and TRBJ2-1, the CDR3 gives the full variable domain: EAGVVQSPRYKIIEKKQPVAFWCNPISGHNTLYWYLQNLGQGPELLIRYENEEAVDDSQLPKDRFSAERLKGVDSTLKIQPAELGDSAVYLCASSLIRGEQFFGPGTRLTVL.

V and J are TRBV7-9 and TRBJ2-2, with 10 bases lining up with TRBD1. Germline-derived CDR1 and CDR2 are SEHNR and FQNEAQ (reference sequence). This CDR3 comprises 15 residues. V lost 5 bases to trimming and J lost 7 bases; unmatched junction nucleotides: 7. As DNA, the CDR3 is TGTGCCAGCAGCGTCGACAGGGGGCGCGACGGGGAGCTGTTTTTT. Amino acids: CASSVDRGRDGELFF.

The chain links TRBV10-1 to TRBJ2-1; 11 nucleotides agree with TRBD2. CDR1 is WNHNN and CDR2 is SYGVQD in the germline V gene (reference sequence). V shed 3 bases and J 6 bases; nucleotides not matched to a gene: 7. CDR3 size: 16 residues. CDR3 loop: CASSDLAGGYSNEQFF. CDR3 nucleotides: TGCGCCAGCAGTGACCTAGCGGGAGGATATTCCAATGAGCAGTTCTTC.

The chain carries TRBV7-3 and TRBJ1-1, with D perhaps TRBD1 (6 bases). V dropped 4 bases and J dropped 0 bases, with 12 bases sitting between them. This CDR3 is built from 15 residues. Germline V gives CDR1 SGHTA, CDR2 FQGTGA. CDR3 DNA sequence: TGTGCCAGCAGCTCTAGGGGACACATGAACACTGAAGCTTTCTTT. Protein product: CASSSRGHMNTEAFF.

CDR3 nucleotide sequence: TGCGCCAGCAGCTCCACCACAGGTTATGGCTACACCTTC. Its translation is CASSSTTGYGYTF. This rearrangement joins TRBV5-1 to TRBJ1-2, with D maybe TRBD1 (5 bases). This CDR3 is 13 amino acids long. V lost 3 bases and J 5 bases, leaving 11 bases between the germline ends. Germline assignment: CDR1 SGHRS and CDR2 YFSETQ.

This clone was seen more than once but under ten times. The rearrangement links TRBV28 to TRBJ2-7, with D possibly TRBD2 on 5 matching bases. CDR1 is MDHEN, CDR2 SYDVKM, per germline. CDR3 length equals 12 residues. V shed 6 bases and J shed 3 bases, with 9 bases lying between them. For the CDR3, the DNA is TGTGCCAGCAGCCTGACTATCTACGAGCAGTACTTC. This codes for CASSLTIYEQYF.

The chain has TRBV27 and TRBJ1-5, with D maybe TRBD1 (5 bases). V lost 7 bases and J 3 bases, leaving 16 bases between the germline ends. The CDR3 spans 15 residues. CDR1 and CDR2 (germline): MNHEY, SMNVEV (reference sequence). In DNA, the CDR3 is TGTGCCAGCAAATCCCTAGACAGCACCAATCAGCCCCAGCATTTT. Protein: CASKSLDSTNQPQHF.

For the CDR3, the DNA is TGTGCGAGCGGAATAACTAGCGGGAGTAGGGAGCAGTTCTTC. This sequence encodes CASGITSGSREQFF. V usage is TRBV6-6 and J usage is TRBJ2-1; 11 positions agree with TRBD2. The CDR3 runs 14 residues. Germline lookup yields CDR1 MNHNY and CDR2 SVGAGI (reference sequence).

This chain uses TRBV29-1 with TRBJ1-1; the D gene is possibly TRBD1 (6 bases). CDR1 SQVTM and CDR2 ANQGSEA come from the germline V gene. V lost 5 bases to trimming and J lost 3 bases, with 28 bases between them. The CDR3 covers 18 residues. The CDR3 DNA reads TGCAGCGTTCCAGCGGGACATACGACTTCCCGGGGGGACACTGAAGCTTTCTTT. The encoded protein is CSVPAGHTTSRGDTEAFF. Full variable domain (outside the CDR3, taken from reference TRBV29-1 and TRBJ1-1): SAVISQKPSRDICQRGTSLTIQCQVDSQVTMMFWYRQQPGQSLTLIATANQGSEATYESGFVIDKFPISRPNLTFSTLTVSNMSPEDSSIYLCSVPAGHTTSRGDTEAFFGQGTRLTVV.

The chain uses TRBV11-3 and TRBJ1-1; D may be TRBD1 (5 bases). Trimming took off 5 bases at V and 7 bases at J, with 11 bases between the two ends. Per the germline V gene, CDR1 is SGHNT and CDR2 is YENEEA. CDR3 length: 12 amino acids. For the CDR3, the DNA is TGTGCCAGCAGCATATACGGGGGTGAAGCTTTCTTT. This gives the protein CASSIYGGEAFF. The whole variable domain, remainder taken from reference TRBV11-3 and TRBJ1-1, is EAGVVQSPRYKIIEKKQPVAFWCNPISGHNTLYWYLQNLGQGPELLIRYENEEAVDDSQLPKDRFSAERLKGVDSTLKIQPAELGDSAVYLCASSIYGGEAFFGQGTRLTVV.

V and J are TRBV2 and TRBJ2-2; 7 nucleotides agree with TRBD2. The CDR3 has 15 amino acids. Losses at the gene ends were 3 bases for V and 7 bases for J; bases not matched to a gene: 8. Germline lookup yields CDR1 SNHLY and CDR2 FYNNEI. In DNA, the CDR3 is TGTGCCAGCAGTGATGGCGGGAGAAAGATCGGGGAGCTGTTTTTT. Translation: CASSDGGRKIGELFF.

The V call is TRBV6-1, the J call TRBJ2-7; 7 positions agree with TRBD1. Germline V gene data show CDR1 as MNHNS and CDR2 as SASEGT. The CDR3 is 15 amino acids. J was trimmed by 2 bases and V by 4 bases; bases with no gene match: 8. CDR3 in amino acids: CASSVGTAPTYEQYF. The CDR3 coding sequence is TGTGCCAGCAGTGTTGGGACAGCGCCAACCTACGAGCAGTACTTC.

The rearrangement uses TRBV2 and TRBJ1-4; D might be TRBD1 (5 bases). The V end lost 2 bases, the J end lost 8 bases, and 12 bases lay between the germline ends. The CDR3 is 14 residues long. Germline CDR1 is SNHLY and CDR2 is FYNNEI. This chain's CDR3 is CASSESGVREKLFF. For the CDR3, the DNA is TGTGCCAGCAGTGAATCGGGGGTTAGGGAAAAACTGTTTTTT. Variable domain in full (rest from reference TRBV2 and TRBJ1-4): EPEVTQTPSHQVTQMGQEVILRCVPISNHLYFYWYRQILGQKVEFLVSFYNNEISEKSEIFDDQFSVERPDGSNFTLKIRSTKLEDSAMYFCASSESGVREKLFFGSGTQLSVL.

The rearrangement links TRBV5-6 to TRBJ1-1, with D possibly being TRBD1 (5 bases). V was pared by 2 bases and J by 1 base, with 12 bases between. There are 15 residues in the CDR3. CDR1 is SGHDT and CDR2 is YYEEEE in the germline V gene. CDR3 sequence reads: CASSFVGGKNTEAFF. The CDR3 nucleotides read TGTGCCAGCAGCTTTGTGGGGGGGAAGAACACTGAAGCTTTCTTT.

This sequence joins TRBV7-8 and TRBJ2-3, with 13 bases lining up with TRBD2. The junction had 8 bases not matched to a gene; V was cut back by 5 bases and J by 0 bases. Germline V gene sequence: CDR1 SGHVS, CDR2 FQNEAQ. CDR3 length: 18 residues. The CDR3 reads CASSRYETSGRSTDTQYF. CDR3 DNA sequence: TGTGCCAGCAGCCGGTACGAGACTAGCGGGAGGAGCACAGATACGCAGTATTTT.

The chain employs TRBV19 and TRBJ1-5; 11 bases fit TRBD1. With 3 bases clipped from V and 2 bases from J, the junction kept 9 bases outside the gene matches. The CDR3 covers 18 residues. The V gene's germline CDR1 is LNHDA and CDR2 SQIVND (reference sequence). The CDR3 spells CASSMEGQGAGGNQPQHF. As DNA, the CDR3 is TGTGCCAGTAGTATGGAAGGACAGGGGGCCGGTGGCAATCAGCCCCAGCATTTT. The complete variable domain, with remaining parts taken from reference TRBV19 and TRBJ1-5, reads DGGITQSPKYLFRKEGQNVTLSCEQNLNHDAMYWYRQDPGQGLRLIYYSQIVNDFQKGDIAEGYSVSREKKESFPLTVTSAQKNPTAFYLCASSMEGQGAGGNQPQHFGDGTRLSIL.

This clone was counted only a few times. V and J are TRBV27 and TRBJ2-2; D is perhaps TRBD1 (6 bases). Trimming took off 0 bases at V and 5 bases at J, with 10 bases between the two ends. Germline CDR1 and CDR2: MNHEY and SMNVEV (reference sequence). This CDR3 is built from 15 residues. CDR3 DNA sequence: TGTGCCAGCAGTTTATCGCAGGGGAAAACCGGGGAGCTGTTTTTT. Encoded protein: CASSLSQGKTGELFF.

The chain links TRBV7-9 to TRBJ2-2, with D perhaps TRBD1 (6 bases). The CDR3 runs to 15 residues. The V gene's germline CDR1 is SEHNR and CDR2 FQNEAQ (reference sequence). Trimming pared 5 bases from V and 1 base from J, leaving 11 bases between. In DNA, the CDR3 is TGTGCCAGCAGCCCGAAGGACAGGAACACCGGGGAGCTGTTTTTT. Residues: CASSPKDRNTGELFF.

This chain connects TRBV6-1 to TRBJ2-6; weak D call: TRBD1 (6 bases). V was trimmed by 6 bases and J by 1 base, leaving 10 bases between them. The CDR3 is 15 amino acids. Germline values: CDR1 MNHNS, CDR2 SASEGT. DNA of the CDR3: TGTGCCAGCAGCGTCGACAGGTCTGGGGCCAACGTCCTGACTTTC. Protein product: CASSVDRSGANVLTF.

V and J are TRBV9 and TRBJ2-1; a possible D gene is TRBD2 (6 bases). Looked up from germline, CDR1 is SGDLS and CDR2 is YYNGEE. This CDR3 is 15 amino acids long. Trimming took 0 bases from V and 6 from J, leaving 13 bases between them. The CDR3 DNA reads as TGTGCCAGCAGCGTAGGGTCTAGCGAGTTCAATGAGCAGTTCTTC. This translates into CASSVGSSEFNEQFF.

J is TRBJ2-2 and V is TRBV27, with D maybe TRBD1 (6 bases). CDR3 length: 14 residues. Germline CDR1 and CDR2: MNHEY and SMNVEV (reference sequence). Trimming left V 5 bases short and J 4 bases short, with 11 bases between. The CDR3: CASSPGQLTGELFF. The CDR3 bases are TGTGCCAGCAGTCCGGGACAACTCACCGGGGAGCTGTTTTTT.

The chain uses TRBV4-2 and TRBJ1-2, with D perhaps matching TRBD1 (6 bases). With 3 bases removed from V and 1 base from J, the gap between germline ends came to 18 bases. CDR1 and CDR2 from the germline V gene are LGHNA and YNFKEQ. The CDR3 is made up of 17 amino acids. CDR3 nucleotide sequence: TGTGCCAGCAGCCAGTTTTTTGGACAGTTTAATAACTATGGCTACACCTTC. This translates into CASSQFFGQFNNYGYTF.

This clone was recorded once. The chain is built from TRBV2 and TRBJ2-5; TRBD1 might be the D (6 bases). V lost 8 bases and J lost 4, with 11 bases in between. The CDR3 totals 12 residues. Germline V CDR1 and CDR2: SNHLY, FYNNEI. CDR3 in DNA: TGTGCCAGCGAGGGGGAAGGAGAGACCCAGTACTTC. Translation gives CASEGEGETQYF.

The chain is built from TRBV4-1 and TRBJ1-2; 7 nucleotides line up with TRBD1. Per germline, CDR1 MGHRA and CDR2 YSYEKL. CDR3 length equals 14 residues. Germline trimming cut 1 base from V and 7 bases from J; bases unmatched to any gene: 6. The CDR3, as DNA: TGCGCCAGCAGCCAAGGTACAGGGGAAGGTGGCTACACCTTC. It yields the protein CASSQGTGEGGYTF.

The chain carries TRBV6-1 and TRBJ2-1; 10 bases map to TRBD1. The CDR3 runs to 15 residues. After removal of 5 bases from V and 9 bases from J, the junction contained 10 bases not matched to a gene. Germline CDR1 and CDR2: MNHNS and SASEGT. The CDR3 region has the DNA TGTGCCAGCAGTTTAGACAGGGGGCGCAAAGGTGAGCAGTTCTTC. Its protein product is CASSLDRGRKGEQFF.